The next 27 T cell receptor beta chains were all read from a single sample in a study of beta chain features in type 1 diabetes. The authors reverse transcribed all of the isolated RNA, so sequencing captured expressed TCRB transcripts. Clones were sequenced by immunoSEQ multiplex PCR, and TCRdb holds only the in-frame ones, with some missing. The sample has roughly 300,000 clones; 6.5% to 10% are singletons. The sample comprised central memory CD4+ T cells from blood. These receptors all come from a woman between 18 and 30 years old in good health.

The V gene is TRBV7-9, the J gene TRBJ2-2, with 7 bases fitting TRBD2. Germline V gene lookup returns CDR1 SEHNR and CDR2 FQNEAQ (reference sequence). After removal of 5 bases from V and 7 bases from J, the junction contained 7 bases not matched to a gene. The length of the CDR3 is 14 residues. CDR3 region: CASSPGRADGELFF. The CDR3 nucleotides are TGTGCCAGCAGCCCTGGGAGGGCCGACGGGGAGCTGTTTTTT.

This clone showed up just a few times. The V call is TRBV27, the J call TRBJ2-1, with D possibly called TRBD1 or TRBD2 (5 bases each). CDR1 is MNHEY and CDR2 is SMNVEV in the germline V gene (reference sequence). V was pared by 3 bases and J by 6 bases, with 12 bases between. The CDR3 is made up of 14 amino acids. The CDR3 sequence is CASSFWGSTNEQFF. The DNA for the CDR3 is TGTGCCAGCAGTTTTTGGGGGTCAACCAATGAGCAGTTCTTC.

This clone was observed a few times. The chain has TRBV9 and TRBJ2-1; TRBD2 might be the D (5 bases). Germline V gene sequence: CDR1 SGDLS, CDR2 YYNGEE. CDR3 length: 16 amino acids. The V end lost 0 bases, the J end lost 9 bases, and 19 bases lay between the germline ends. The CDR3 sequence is CASSVEQAGVRGEQFF. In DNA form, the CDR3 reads TGTGCCAGCAGCGTAGAACAAGCTGGGGTACGGGGTGAGCAGTTCTTC.

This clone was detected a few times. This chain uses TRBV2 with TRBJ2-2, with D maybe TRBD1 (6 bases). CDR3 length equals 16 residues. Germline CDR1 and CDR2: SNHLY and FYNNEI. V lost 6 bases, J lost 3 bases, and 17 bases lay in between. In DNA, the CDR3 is TGTGCCAGCAGACCCCCAGGGGACCCTTACACCGGGGAGCTGTTTTTT. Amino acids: CASRPPGDPYTGELFF.

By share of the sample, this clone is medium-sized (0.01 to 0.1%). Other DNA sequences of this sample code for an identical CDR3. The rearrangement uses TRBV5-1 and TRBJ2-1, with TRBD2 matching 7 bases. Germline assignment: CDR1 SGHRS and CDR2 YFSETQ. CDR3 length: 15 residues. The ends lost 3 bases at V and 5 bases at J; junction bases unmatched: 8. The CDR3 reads CASSSGGSANNEQFF. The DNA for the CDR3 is TGCGCCAGCAGCTCGGGAGGTAGCGCCAACAATGAGCAGTTCTTC.

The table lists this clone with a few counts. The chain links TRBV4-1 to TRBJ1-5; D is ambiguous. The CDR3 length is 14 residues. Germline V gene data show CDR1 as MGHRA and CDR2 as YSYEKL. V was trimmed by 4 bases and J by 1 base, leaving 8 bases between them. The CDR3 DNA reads TGCGCCAGCAGCCCTCCGGGCAGCAATCAGCCCCAGCATTTT. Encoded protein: CASSPPGSNQPQHF.

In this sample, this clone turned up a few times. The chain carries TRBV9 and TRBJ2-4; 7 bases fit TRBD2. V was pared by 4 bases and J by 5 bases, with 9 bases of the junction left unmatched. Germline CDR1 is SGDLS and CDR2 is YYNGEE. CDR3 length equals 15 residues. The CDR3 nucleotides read TGTGCCAGCAGCACCACCCTTGGGGGGGAAAACATTCAGTACTTC. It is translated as CASSTTLGGENIQYF.

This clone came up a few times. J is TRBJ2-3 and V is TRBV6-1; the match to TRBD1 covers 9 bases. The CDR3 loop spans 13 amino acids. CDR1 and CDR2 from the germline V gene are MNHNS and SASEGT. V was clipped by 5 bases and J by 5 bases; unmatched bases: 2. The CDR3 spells CASSMDRGDTQYF. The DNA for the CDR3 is TGTGCCAGCAGTATGGACAGGGGAGATACGCAGTATTTT.

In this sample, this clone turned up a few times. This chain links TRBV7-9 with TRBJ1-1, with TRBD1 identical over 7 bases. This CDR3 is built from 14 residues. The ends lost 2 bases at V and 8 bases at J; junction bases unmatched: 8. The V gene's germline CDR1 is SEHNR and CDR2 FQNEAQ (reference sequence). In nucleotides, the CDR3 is TGTGCCAGCAGCTTACTCGGGACAGAGTCAGAAGCTTTCTTT. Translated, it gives CASSLLGTESEAFF.

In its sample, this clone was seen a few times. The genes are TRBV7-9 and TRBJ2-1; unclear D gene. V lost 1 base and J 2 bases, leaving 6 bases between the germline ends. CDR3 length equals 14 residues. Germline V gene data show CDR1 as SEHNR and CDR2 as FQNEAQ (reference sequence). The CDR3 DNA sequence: TGTGCCAGCAGCTTAGTACGAGCCTACAATGAGCAGTTCTTC. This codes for CASSLVRAYNEQFF.

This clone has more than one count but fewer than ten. CDR3 bases: TGTGCCAGCCAAACCTCGGACGGCGCAACTAATGAAAAACTGTTTTTT. Translated, it gives CASQTSDGATNEKLFF. This chain uses TRBV28 with TRBJ1-4; D is unresolved. This CDR3 is 16 amino acids long. V was shortened by 8 bases and J by 0 bases, with 16 bases between the two germline ends. Per germline, CDR1 MDHEN and CDR2 SYDVKM.

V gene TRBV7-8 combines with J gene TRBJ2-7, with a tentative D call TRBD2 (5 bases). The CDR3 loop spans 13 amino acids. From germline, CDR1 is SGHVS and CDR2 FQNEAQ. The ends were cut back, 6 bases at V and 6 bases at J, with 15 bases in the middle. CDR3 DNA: TGTGCCAGCAGTCCCTTGCAGCGGCTCGAGCAGTACTTC. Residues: CASSPLQRLEQYF.

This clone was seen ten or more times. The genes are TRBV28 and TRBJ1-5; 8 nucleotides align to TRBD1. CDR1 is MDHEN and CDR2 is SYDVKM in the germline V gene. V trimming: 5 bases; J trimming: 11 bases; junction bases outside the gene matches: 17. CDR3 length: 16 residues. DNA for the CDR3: TGTGCCAGCAGTAGTCCTACAGGGGGTTCCTTGGGGGCCCAGCATTTT. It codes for CASSSPTGGSLGAQHF.

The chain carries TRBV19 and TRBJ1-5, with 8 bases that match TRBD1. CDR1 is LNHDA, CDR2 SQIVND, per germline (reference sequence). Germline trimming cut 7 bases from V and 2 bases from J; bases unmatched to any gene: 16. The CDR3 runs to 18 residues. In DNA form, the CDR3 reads TGTGCCAGTATTTCGGACAGGGCGAGTCGTGACCGCAATCAGCCCCAGCATTTT. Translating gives CASISDRASRDRNQPQHF.

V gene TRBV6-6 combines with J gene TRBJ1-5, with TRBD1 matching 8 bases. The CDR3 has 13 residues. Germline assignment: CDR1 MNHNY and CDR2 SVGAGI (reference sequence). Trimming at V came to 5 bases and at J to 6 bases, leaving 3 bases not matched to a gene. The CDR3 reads CASSDRGVQPQHF. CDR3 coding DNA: TGTGCCAGCAGTGACAGGGGTGTTCAGCCCCAGCATTTT.

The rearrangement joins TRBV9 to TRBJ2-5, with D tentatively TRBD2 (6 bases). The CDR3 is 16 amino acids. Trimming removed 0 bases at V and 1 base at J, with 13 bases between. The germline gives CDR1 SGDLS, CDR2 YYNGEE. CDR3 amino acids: CASSVGRRGPQETQYF. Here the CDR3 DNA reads TGTGCCAGCAGCGTAGGAAGGCGGGGACCCCAAGAGACCCAGTACTTC.

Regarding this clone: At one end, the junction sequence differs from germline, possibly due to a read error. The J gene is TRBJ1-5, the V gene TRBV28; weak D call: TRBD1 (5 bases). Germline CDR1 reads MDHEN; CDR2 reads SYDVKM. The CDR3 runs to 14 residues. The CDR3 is CASTLSQGDQPQHF. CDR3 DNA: TGTGCCAGCACTTTATCCCAGGGAGATCAGCCCCAGCATTTT.

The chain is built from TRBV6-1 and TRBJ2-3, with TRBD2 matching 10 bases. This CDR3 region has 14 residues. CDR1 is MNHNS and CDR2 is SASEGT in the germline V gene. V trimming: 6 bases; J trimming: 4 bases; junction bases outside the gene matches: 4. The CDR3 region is CASRAGGRADTQYF. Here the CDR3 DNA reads TGTGCCAGCAGAGCGGGAGGGCGGGCAGATACGCAGTATTTT.

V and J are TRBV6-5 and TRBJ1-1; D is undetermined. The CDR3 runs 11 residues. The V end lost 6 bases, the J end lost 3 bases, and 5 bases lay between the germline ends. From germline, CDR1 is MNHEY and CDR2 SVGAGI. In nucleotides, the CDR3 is TGTGCCAGCAGGCAGTACACTGAAGCTTTCTTT. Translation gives CASRQYTEAFF.

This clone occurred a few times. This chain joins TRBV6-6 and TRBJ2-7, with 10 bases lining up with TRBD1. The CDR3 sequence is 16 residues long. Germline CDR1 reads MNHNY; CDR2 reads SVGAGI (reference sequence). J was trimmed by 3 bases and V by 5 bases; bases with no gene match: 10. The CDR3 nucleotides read TGTGCCAGCAGTGCCCGACCGGGGACAGGGGACTACGAGCAGTACTTC. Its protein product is CASSARPGTGDYEQYF.

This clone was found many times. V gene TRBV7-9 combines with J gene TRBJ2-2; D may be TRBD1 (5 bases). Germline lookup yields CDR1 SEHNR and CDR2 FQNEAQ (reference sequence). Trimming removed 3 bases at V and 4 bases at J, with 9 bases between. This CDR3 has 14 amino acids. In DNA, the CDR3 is TGTGCCAGCAGCTTGCGACAGTCCACCGGGGAGCTGTTTTTT. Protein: CASSLRQSTGELFF.

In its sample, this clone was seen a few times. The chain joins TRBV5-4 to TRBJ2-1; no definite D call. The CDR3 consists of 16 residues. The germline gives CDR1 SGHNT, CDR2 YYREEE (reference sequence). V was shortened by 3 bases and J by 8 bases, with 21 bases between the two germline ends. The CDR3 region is CASSSGRLPWGDEQFF. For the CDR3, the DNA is TGTGCCAGCAGCTCGGGTAGACTCCCATGGGGTGATGAGCAGTTCTTC.

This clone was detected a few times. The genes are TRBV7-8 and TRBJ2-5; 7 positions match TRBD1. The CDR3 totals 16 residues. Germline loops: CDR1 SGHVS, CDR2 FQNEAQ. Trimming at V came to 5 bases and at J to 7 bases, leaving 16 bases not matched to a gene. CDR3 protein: CASSTRTGIQLGTQYF. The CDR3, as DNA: TGTGCCAGCAGCACCCGGACAGGCATCCAGTTAGGGACCCAGTACTTC.

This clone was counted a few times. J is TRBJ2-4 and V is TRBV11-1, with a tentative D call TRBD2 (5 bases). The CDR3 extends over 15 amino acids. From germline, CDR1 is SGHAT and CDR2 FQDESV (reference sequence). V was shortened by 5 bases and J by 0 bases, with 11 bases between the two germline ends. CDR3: CASSQTRGAKNIQYF. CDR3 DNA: TGTGCCAGCAGCCAAACACGGGGAGCCAAAAACATTCAGTACTTC.

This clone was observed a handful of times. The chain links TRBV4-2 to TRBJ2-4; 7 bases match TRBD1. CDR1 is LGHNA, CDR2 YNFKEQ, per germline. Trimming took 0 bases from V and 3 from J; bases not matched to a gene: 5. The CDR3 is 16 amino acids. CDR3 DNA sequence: TGTGCCAGCAGCCAAGATCTAACAGGGGTCAAAAACATTCAGTACTTC. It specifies CASSQDLTGVKNIQYF.

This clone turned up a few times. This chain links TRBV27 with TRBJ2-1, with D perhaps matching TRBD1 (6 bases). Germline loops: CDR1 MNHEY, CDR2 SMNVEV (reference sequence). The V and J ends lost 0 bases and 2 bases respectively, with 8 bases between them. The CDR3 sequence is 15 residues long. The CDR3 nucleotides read TGTGCCAGCAGTTTATCTCGGACAGCCTACAATGAGCAGTTCTTC. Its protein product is CASSLSRTAYNEQFF.

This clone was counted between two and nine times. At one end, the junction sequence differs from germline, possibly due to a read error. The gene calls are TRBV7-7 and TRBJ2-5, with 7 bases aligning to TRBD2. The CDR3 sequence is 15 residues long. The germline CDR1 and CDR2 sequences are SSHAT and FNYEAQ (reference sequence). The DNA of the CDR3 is TGTGCTAGCAGCTTAGCCCCTAGCGGACAAGAGACCCAGTACTTC. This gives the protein CASSLAPSGQETQYF.